These T cell receptor beta chains were read from a single sample in a study of blood T cell repertoires in COVID-19. The assay was immunoSEQ multiplex PCR, and TCRdb's table has in-frame clones only and misses some. The repertoire holds approximately 260,000 clones, with around 87% as singletons. The source material was PBMCs or T cells enriched from blood (not recorded which). The receptor source for this set is a woman aged 40 to 50 with acute COVID-19. Each CDR3 is given with its conserved first and last residue. The D gene is left open where the match is weak. Clone size is shown for a subset of rows, as once, few, many or a class of expanded clone.

d_gene	v_gene	j_gene	abundance	CDR3aa	CDR3nt
NA	TRBV21-1	TRBJ2-6	NA	CASRGAGVPAGSGANVLTF	TGTGCCAGCAGGGGAGCGGGGGTTCCAGCGGGCTCTGGGGCCAACGTCCTGACTTTC
NA	TRBV28	TRBJ1-4	NA	CASSFGGVNEKLFF	TGTGCCAGCAGTTTCGGGGGAGTTAATGAAAAACTGTTTTTT
TRBD1	TRBV11-2	TRBJ1-2	NA	CASSLVGQGNYGYTF	TGTGCCAGCAGCTTAGTGGGACAGGGAAACTATGGCTACACCTTC
NA	TRBV7-6	TRBJ2-2	once	CASSLIRHVETGNTGELFF	TGTGCCAGCAGCTTAATAAGGCATGTCGAGACGGGGAACACCGGGGAGCTGTTTTTT
NA	TRBV7-9	TRBJ1-1	once	CASSLSLVEYTEAFF	TGTGCCAGCAGCTTATCCCTGGTAGAGTACACTGAAGCTTTCTTT
TRBD2	TRBV12-3/TRBV12-4	TRBJ2-5	NA	CASLGGSETQYF	TGTGCCAGCTTGGGAGGGTCTGAGACCCAGTACTTC
TRBD2	TRBV7-3	TRBJ2-1	NA	CASSLLAGTPWDEQFF	TGTGCCAGCAGCTTGCTAGCGGGGACCCCCTGGGATGAGCAGTTCTTC
TRBD1	TRBV4-1	TRBJ1-3	NA	CATRRQGASGNTIYF	TGCGCCACCAGACGTCAGGGGGCGTCGGGAAACACCATATATTTT
TRBD2	TRBV4-1	TRBJ2-5	NA	CASSRETSGSPLGTQYF	TGCGCCAGCAGCCGAGAGACGAGCGGGAGCCCCCTAGGGACCCAGTACTTC
TRBD1	TRBV11-2	TRBJ1-4	NA	CASSLGDRDHEKLFF	TGTGCCAGCAGTCTTGGGGACAGGGACCATGAAAAACTGTTTTTT
NA	TRBV13	TRBJ2-1	NA	CASSLLPPTTTYNEQFF	TGTGCCAGCAGCTTACTCCCGCCGACTACAACCTACAATGAGCAGTTCTTC
NA	TRBV5-5	TRBJ2-7	few	CASNLVGYEQYF	TGTGCCAGCAACTTGGTCGGTTACGAGCAGTACTTC
TRBD1	TRBV12-3/TRBV12-4	TRBJ2-1	NA	CASFRDRVYEQFF	TGTGCCAGTTTCCGGGACAGGGTCTATGAGCAGTTCTTC
TRBD2	TRBV19	TRBJ2-5	NA	CASSISTSGSRETQYF	TGTGCCAGTAGTATCTCGACTAGCGGGAGTAGGGAGACCCAGTACTTC
NA	TRBV6-5	TRBJ1-4	NA	CASSRDRTNEKLFF	TGTGCCAGCAGCAGAGACAGGACAAATGAAAAACTGTTTTTT
NA	TRBV5-1	TRBJ1-1	NA	CASSLLQNTEAFF	TGCGCCAGCAGCTTACTACAGAACACTGAAGCTTTCTTT
TRBD1	TRBV12-3/TRBV12-4	TRBJ2-5	NA	CASALGGETQYF	TGTGCCAGCGCCCTAGGGGGCGAGACCCAGTACTTC
NA	TRBV27	TRBJ1-5	NA	CASSLMAGDNQPQHF	TGTGCCAGCAGTTTAATGGCAGGGGACAATCAGCCCCAGCATTTT
NA	TRBV3-1/TRBV3-2	TRBJ2-2	NA	CASSQPLETGNTGELFF	TGTGCCAGCAGCCAGCCCTTAGAGACAGGGAACACCGGGGAGCTGTTTTTT
TRBD1	TRBV27	TRBJ1-6	NA	CASSTLTGLGDSPLHF	TGTGCCAGCAGTACCCTGACAGGGTTGGGAGATTCACCCCTCCACTTT
TRBD1	TRBV19	TRBJ2-1	NA	CASSTQQGVGYNEQFF	TGTGCCAGTAGTACCCAGCAGGGGGTCGGATACAATGAGCAGTTCTTC
TRBD2	TRBV27	TRBJ2-5	NA	CASRTTSGRAGETQYF	TGTGCCAGCAGGACTACTAGCGGGAGGGCCGGGGAGACCCAGTACTTC
NA	TRBV29-1	TRBJ1-1	many	CSVGENRAFF	TGCAGCGTTGGTGAGAATCGGGCTTTCTTT
NA	TRBV11-2	TRBJ1-2	NA	CASSQSRYGYTF	TGTGCCAGCAGCCAAAGCCGCTATGGCTACACCTTC
TRBD1	TRBV19	TRBJ2-2	NA	CASSTNRGRTGELFF	TGTGCCAGTAGTACGAACAGGGGGCGCACCGGGGAGCTGTTTTTT
TRBD1	TRBV29-1	TRBJ1-2	NA	CSAIYPGTGDLYGYTF	TGCAGCGCTATCTATCCCGGGACAGGAGATCTTTATGGCTACACCTTC
NA	TRBV12-3/TRBV12-4	TRBJ1-5	NA	CASSQKESQPQHF	TGTGCCAGCAGCCAAAAGGAGTCCCAGCCCCAGCATTTT
NA	TRBV2	TRBJ1-6	NA	CASSEGGGSSPLHF	TGTGCCAGCAGTGAAGGAGGGGGTTCGTCACCCCTCCACTTT
NA	TRBV28	TRBJ1-1	NA	CASRSWDSLNTEAFF	TGTGCCAGCAGATCCTGGGACTCCCTGAACACTGAAGCTTTCTTT
NA	TRBV21-1	TRBJ1-2	NA	CASSKRTGTNYGYTF	TGTGCCAGCAGCAAGAGGACAGGGACTAACTATGGCTACACCTTC
NA	TRBV7-3	TRBJ2-1	NA	CASSLGLGLSYNEQFF	TGTGCCAGCAGCTTAGGTCTAGGATTATCCTACAATGAGCAGTTCTTC
NA	TRBV4-2	TRBJ1-1	NA	CASSQEPNLRTSEAFF	TGTGCCAGCAGCCAAGAACCCAACTTGCGGACATCCGAAGCTTTCTTT
NA	TRBV27	TRBJ2-3	once	CASSLLGEATDTQYF	TGTGCCAGCAGTTTGTTGGGAGAGGCCACAGATACGCAGTATTTT
TRBD2	TRBV9	TRBJ2-2	NA	CASSVVPGGNTGELFF	TGTGCCAGCAGCGTAGTACCGGGAGGTAACACCGGGGAGCTGTTTTTT
NA	TRBV12-2	TRBJ1-2	NA	CASRFPGTGELYGYTF	TGTGCAAGTCGCTTTCCCGGGACAGGCGAACTCTATGGCTACACCTTC
TRBD2	TRBV11-1	TRBJ2-5	NA	CASSWVAGPQETQYF	TGTGCCAGCAGCTGGGTAGCGGGACCCCAAGAGACCCAGTACTTC
NA	TRBV11-1	TRBJ1-1	many	CASSLAGPYEAFF	TGTGCCAGCAGCTTAGCTGGCCCTTATGAAGCTTTCTTT
NA	TRBV19	TRBJ1-1	once	CASSGRGGYTEAFF	TGTGCCAGTAGCGGGAGGGGGGGGTACACTGAAGCTTTCTTT
TRBD2	TRBV7-9	TRBJ2-2	NA	CASSEGLAENTGELFF	TGTGCCAGCAGCGAAGGACTAGCGGAAAACACCGGGGAGCTGTTTTTT
NA	TRBV2	TRBJ2-2	NA	CASSEVRDTGELFF	TGTGCCAGCAGTGAAGTTCGGGACACCGGGGAGCTGTTTTTT
NA	TRBV9	TRBJ2-1	once	CASSVAVDNEQFF	TGTGCCAGCAGCGTAGCTGTAGACAATGAGCAGTTCTTC
NA	TRBV27	TRBJ2-5	NA	CASSLYWGGETQYF	TGTGCCAGCAGTTTGTATTGGGGGGGCGAGACCCAGTACTTC
NA	TRBV7-9	TRBJ1-1	NA	CASSFEDTEAFF	TGTGCCAGCAGCTTTGAGGACACTGAAGCTTTCTTT
TRBD2	TRBV19	TRBJ2-1	once	CASRQSPGLAGGSYNEQFF	TGTGCCAGTAGACAATCACCGGGACTAGCGGGAGGTTCCTACAATGAGCAGTTCTTC
TRBD1	TRBV18	TRBJ1-3	once	CASGSGTGAGNTIYF	TGTGCCAGCGGCTCCGGGACAGGGGCTGGAAACACCATATATTTT
TRBD1	TRBV5-1	TRBJ1-6	NA	CASSLRTGVNSPLHF	TGCGCCAGCAGCCTCCGGACAGGAGTGAATTCACCCCTCCACTTT
NA	TRBV19	TRBJ1-1	NA	CASGFLGQGFAEAFF	TGTGCCAGTGGCTTCTTAGGCCAGGGGTTCGCTGAAGCTTTCTTT
NA	TRBV7-8	TRBJ1-2	NA	CASSLGTNYGYTF	TGTGCCAGCAGCTTAGGGACAAACTATGGCTACACCTTC
TRBD2	TRBV20-1	TRBJ2-3	NA	CSASGTSVKLDTQYF	TGCAGTGCTAGTGGGACTAGCGTAAAACTAGATACGCAGTATTTT
NA	TRBV24-1	TRBJ1-4	NA	CATSDLHMGYRGEKLFF	TGTGCCACCAGTGATTTGCACATGGGTTATAGGGGTGAAAAACTGTTTTTT
TRBD1	TRBV6-5	TRBJ1-1	NA	CASSTRQGAWTEAFF	TGTGCCAGCAGTACAAGACAGGGGGCTTGGACTGAAGCTTTCTTT
TRBD1	TRBV5-1	TRBJ2-1	NA	CASSFADRGAYNEQFF	TGCGCCAGCAGCTTTGCGGACAGGGGGGCCTACAATGAGCAGTTCTTC
NA	TRBV5-8	TRBJ2-7	NA	CASSLTGPYEQYF	TGTGCCAGCAGCTTGACAGGACCCTACGAGCAGTACTTC
TRBD1	TRBV18	TRBJ1-6	NA	CASSLRDRGNSPLHF	TGTGCCAGCTCACTTCGGGACAGGGGGAATTCACCCCTCCACTTT
TRBD1	TRBV7-6	TRBJ2-1	NA	CASSQGQGGNEQFF	TGTGCCAGCAGCCAAGGACAGGGGGGCAATGAGCAGTTCTTC
NA	TRBV9	TRBJ2-6	NA	CASSDRDTPGSGANVLTF	TGTGCCAGCAGCGACCGGGATACACCTGGTTCTGGGGCCAACGTCCTGACTTTC